This T cell receptor (beta chain) was documented in a study of human T cells and chemical hapten exposure. Time point given: patch test 1, 2 weeks after DPC sensitization. The treatment is: therapeutic diphenylcyclopropenone sensitization with weekly scalp DPC. Whole-study results and caveats: Expanded TCRs showed more large CDR3 clusters than pre-sensitization or healthy control sets.

In regard to this clonotype: Its antigen is not known.

J gave up 6 bases and V 0 bases, and 5 bases lay outside the gene matches. Germline assignment: CDR1 LGHDT and CDR2 YNNKEL (reference sequence). The CDR3 is 15 residues long. TCRdb re-analysed the RACE reads in MiXCR, keeping a single row per CDR3 protein. Of some 83,000 distinct CDR3 sequences listed, approximately 12% are singletons. The rearrangement uses TRBV3-1 and TRBJ2-1, with 7 nucleotides matching TRBD2. The sequence came from a woman aged 45-60 years with alopecia areata. Some clones in this sample may be carry-over from other donors' samples. Sequenced material: whole blood, taken in connection with sensitization to the hapten diphenylcyclopropenone (DPC). CDR3 residues: CASSQENGRRNEQFF. CDR3 sequence (DNA): TGTGCCAGCAGCCAAGAGAACGGGAGGCGCAATGAGCAGTTCTTC.